What follows is one T cell receptor beta chain and its context. What it binds is unknown. These data belong to a study of shared clonotypes between healthy human individuals. Using immunoSEQ multiplex PCR, the repertoire was profiled, and TCRdb retains in-frame clones only, with some absent. The sample yields more than 1,200,000 clones, approximately 98.5% seen once. The CDR3 sequence is 10 residues long. Study-wide points: Apart from blood, nothing was sampled; tissue repertoires likely differ. A reduction in generation probabilities was seen for non-shared clonotypes relative to those shared by all four donors.

Specimen: naive CD4+ T cells sorted from blood. Subset given: CD45RA+ positively selected. This TCR was recovered from a man between 25 and 39 years old in good health. The chain joins TRBV21-1 to TRBJ2-7. TRBV21-1 is termed a pseudogene. For the CDR3, the DNA is TGTGCCAGGGGAAGGGACCGCCAGTACTTC. Its translation: CARGRDRQYF.